The 5 T cell receptor beta chains below all came from one sample that was sequenced in a study of identical twins. MiXCR, applied by TCRdb to the 5' RACE reads, yields one record per CDR3 protein. The top ten hold about 1.5% of the sample, which has about 920,000 distinct CDR3 sequences, 10% to 15% seen once. A further study also used this sample, focusing on yellow fever vaccine responses in identical twins.

Material for sequencing was PBMCs. Receptor source: a woman under 30 in good health.

The V and J genes are TRBV9 and TRBJ2-2; no reliable D call. The V gene lost 2 bases and the J gene lost 1 base, with 12 bases spanning the gap. Germline CDR1 and CDR2: SGDLS and YYNGEE. The CDR3 length is 16 residues. The CDR3 here is CASSVRQVGNTGELFF. CDR3 DNA: TGTGCCAGCAGCGTGCGCCAGGTGGGGAACACCGGGGAGCTGTTTTTT.

In this sample, this clonotype turned up many times. The V call is TRBV29-1, the J call TRBJ1-2; weak D call: TRBD1 (5 bases). This CDR3 has 11 residues. Germline V gives CDR1 SQVTM, CDR2 ANQGSEA. Between the trimmed V and J ends, which lost 0 bases and 8 bases, there was a span of 7 bases. The CDR3 region is CSVEDRGGYTF. DNA for the CDR3: TGCAGCGTTGAAGACCGGGGGGGCTACACCTTC. The entire variable domain, with the rest obtained from reference TRBV29-1 and TRBJ1-2, is as follows: SAVISQKPSRDICQRGTSLTIQCQVDSQVTMMFWYRQQPGQSLTLIATANQGSEATYESGFVIDKFPISRPNLTFSTLTVSNMSPEDSSIYLCSVEDRGGYTFGSGTRLTVV.

The CDR3 region has the DNA TGTGCCAGCAGTCCTCGGACAGGGCCGGGCGAGCAGTACGTC. It encodes CASSPRTGPGEQYV. The gene calls are TRBV28 and TRBJ2-7, with 8 bases fitting TRBD1. The CDR3 has 14 residues. Germline loops: CDR1 MDHEN, CDR2 SYDVKM. The V segment lost 5 bases and the J segment 6 bases; nucleotides outside the gene matches: 9.

A few counts support this clonotype. This sequence joins TRBV2 and TRBJ2-3, with 12 positions matching TRBD2. J gave up 6 bases and V 7 bases, and 8 bases lay outside the gene matches. The V gene's germline CDR1 is SNHLY and CDR2 FYNNEI. The CDR3 totals 15 residues. In nucleotides, the CDR3 is TGTGCCAGCAACCCAACTAGCGGGAGGATGGATACGCAGTATTTT. Translating it yields CASNPTSGRMDTQYF.

The chain couples TRBV7-2 to TRBJ1-2; D is unclear. V was trimmed by 6 bases and J by 4 bases, leaving 15 bases between them. The germline V gene has CDR1 SGHTA and CDR2 FQGNSA. The CDR3 totals 14 residues. The CDR3 DNA is TGTGCCAGCAGGGAGACGTCCAGGATCTATGGCTACACCTTC. This codes for CASRETSRIYGYTF.